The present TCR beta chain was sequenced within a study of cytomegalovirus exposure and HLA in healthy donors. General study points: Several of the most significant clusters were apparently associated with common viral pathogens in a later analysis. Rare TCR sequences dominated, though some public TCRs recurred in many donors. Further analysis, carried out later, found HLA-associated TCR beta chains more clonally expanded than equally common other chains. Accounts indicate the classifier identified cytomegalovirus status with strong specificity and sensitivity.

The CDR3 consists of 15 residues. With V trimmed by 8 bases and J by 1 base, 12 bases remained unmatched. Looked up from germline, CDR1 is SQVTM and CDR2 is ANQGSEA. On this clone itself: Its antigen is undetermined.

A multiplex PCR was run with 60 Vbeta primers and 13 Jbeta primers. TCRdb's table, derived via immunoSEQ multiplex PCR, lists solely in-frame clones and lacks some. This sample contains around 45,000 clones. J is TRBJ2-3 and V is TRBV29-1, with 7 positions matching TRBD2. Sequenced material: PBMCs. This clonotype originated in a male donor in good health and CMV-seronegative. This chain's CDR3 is CSFAGVGRGTDTQYF. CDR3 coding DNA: TGCAGCTTCGCGGGGGTTGGACGGGGCACAGATACGCAGTATTTT.